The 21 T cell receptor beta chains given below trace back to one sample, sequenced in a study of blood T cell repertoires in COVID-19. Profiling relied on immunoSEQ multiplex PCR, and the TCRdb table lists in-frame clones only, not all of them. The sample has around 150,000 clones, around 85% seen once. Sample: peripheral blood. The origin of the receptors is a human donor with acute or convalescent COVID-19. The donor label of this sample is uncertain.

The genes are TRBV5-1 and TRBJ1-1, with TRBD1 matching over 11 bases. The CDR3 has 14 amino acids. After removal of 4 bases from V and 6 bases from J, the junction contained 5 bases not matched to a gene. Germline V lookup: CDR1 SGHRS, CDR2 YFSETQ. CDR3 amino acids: CASSPGQGGAEAFF. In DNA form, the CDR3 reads TGCGCCAGCAGCCCGGGACAGGGGGGGGCTGAAGCTTTCTTT.

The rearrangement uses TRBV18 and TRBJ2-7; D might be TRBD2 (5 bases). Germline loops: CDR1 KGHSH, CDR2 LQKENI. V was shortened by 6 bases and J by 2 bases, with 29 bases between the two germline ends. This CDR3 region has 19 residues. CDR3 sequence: CASSKEGVATFPRAYEQYF. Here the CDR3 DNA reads TGTGCCAGCTCCAAAGAAGGAGTGGCGACTTTCCCGAGGGCCTACGAGCAGTACTTC.

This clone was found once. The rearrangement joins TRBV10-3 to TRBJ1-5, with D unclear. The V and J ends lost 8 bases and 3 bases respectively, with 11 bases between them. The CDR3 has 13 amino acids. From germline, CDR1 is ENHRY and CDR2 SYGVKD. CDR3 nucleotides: TGTGCCATCCGGGAGGGAAACAATCAGCCCCAGCATTTT. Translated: CAIREGNNQPQHF.

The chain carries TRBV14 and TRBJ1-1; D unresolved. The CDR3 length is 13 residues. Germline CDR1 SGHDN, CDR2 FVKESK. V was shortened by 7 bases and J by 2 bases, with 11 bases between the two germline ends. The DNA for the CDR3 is TGTGCCAGCAAATGGTCCCTAAACACTGAAGCTTTCTTT. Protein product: CASKWSLNTEAFF.

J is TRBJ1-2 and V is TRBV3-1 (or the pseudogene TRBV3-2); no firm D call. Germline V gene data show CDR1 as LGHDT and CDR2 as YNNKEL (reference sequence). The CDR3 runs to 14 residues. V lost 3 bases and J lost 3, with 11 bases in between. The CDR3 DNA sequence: TGTGCCAGCAGCCACCTCGACACCTACTATGGCTACACCTTC. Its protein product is CASSHLDTYYGYTF.

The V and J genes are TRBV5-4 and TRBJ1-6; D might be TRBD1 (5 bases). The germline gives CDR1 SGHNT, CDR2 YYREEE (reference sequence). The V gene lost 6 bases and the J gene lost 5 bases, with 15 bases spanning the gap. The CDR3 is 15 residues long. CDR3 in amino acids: CASNINGGDNSPLHF. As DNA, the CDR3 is TGTGCCAGCAACATAAACGGGGGAGATAATTCACCCCTCCACTTT.

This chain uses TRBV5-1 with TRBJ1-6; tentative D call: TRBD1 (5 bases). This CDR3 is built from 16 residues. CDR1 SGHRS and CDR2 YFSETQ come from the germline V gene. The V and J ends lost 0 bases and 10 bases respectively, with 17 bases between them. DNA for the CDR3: TGCGCCAGCAGCTTGGCAATGCAGGGTAGGGGATCACCCCTCCACTTT. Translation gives CASSLAMQGRGSPLHF.

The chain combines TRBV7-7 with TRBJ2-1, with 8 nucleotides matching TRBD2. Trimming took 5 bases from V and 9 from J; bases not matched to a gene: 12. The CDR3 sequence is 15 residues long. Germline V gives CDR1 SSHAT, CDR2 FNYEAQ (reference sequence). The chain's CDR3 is CASSPLMVAGTEQFF. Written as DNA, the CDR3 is TGTGCCAGCAGCCCGCTTATGGTAGCGGGGACTGAGCAGTTCTTC.

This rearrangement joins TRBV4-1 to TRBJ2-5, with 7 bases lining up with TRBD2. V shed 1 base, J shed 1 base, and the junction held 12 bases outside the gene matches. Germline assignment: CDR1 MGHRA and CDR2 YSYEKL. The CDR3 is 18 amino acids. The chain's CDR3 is CASSQGHGRGKSQETQYF. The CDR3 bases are TGCGCCAGCAGCCAAGGTCATGGGCGGGGGAAGAGCCAAGAGACCCAGTACTTC.

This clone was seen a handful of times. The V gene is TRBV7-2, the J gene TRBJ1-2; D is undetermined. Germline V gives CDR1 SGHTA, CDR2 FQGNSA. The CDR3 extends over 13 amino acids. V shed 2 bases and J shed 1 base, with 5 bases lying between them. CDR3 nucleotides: TGTGCCAGCAGCTTAATCAATAACTATGGCTACACCTTC. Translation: CASSLINNYGYTF.

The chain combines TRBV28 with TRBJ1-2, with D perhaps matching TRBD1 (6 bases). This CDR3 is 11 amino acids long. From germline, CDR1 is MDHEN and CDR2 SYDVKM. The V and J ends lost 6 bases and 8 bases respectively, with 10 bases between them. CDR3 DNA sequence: TGTGCCAGCAGACAGGGAAGGGGCTACACCTTC. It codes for CASRQGRGYTF.

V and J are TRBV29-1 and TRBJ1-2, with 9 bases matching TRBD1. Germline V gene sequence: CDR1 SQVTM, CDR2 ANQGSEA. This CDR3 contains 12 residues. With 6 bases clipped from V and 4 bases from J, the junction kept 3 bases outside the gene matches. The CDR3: CSVGQGRYGYTF. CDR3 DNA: TGCAGCGTAGGACAGGGGCGCTATGGCTACACCTTC. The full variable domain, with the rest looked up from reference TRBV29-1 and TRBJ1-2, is SAVISQKPSRDICQRGTSLTIQCQVDSQVTMMFWYRQQPGQSLTLIATANQGSEATYESGFVIDKFPISRPNLTFSTLTVSNMSPEDSSIYLCSVGQGRYGYTFGSGTRLTVV.

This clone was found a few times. The CDR3: CASSRTGSNYGYTF. DNA for the CDR3: TGTGCCAGTAGTAGGACAGGTTCTAACTATGGCTACACCTTC. J is TRBJ1-2 and V is TRBV19, with 7 bases fitting TRBD1. After removal of 4 bases from V and 0 bases from J, the junction contained 2 bases not matched to a gene. The CDR3 loop spans 14 amino acids. Germline values: CDR1 LNHDA, CDR2 SQIVND (reference sequence).

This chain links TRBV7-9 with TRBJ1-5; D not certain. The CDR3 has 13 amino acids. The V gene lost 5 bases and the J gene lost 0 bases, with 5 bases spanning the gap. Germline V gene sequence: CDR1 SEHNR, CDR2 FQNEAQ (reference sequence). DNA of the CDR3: TGTGCCAGCAGCGTTTATAGCAATCAGCCCCAGCATTTT. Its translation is CASSVYSNQPQHF.

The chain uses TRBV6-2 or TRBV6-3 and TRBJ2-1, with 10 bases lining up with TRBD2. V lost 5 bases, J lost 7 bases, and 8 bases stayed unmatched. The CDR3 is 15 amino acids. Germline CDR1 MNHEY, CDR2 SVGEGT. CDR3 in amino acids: CASSDVAGGTNEQFF. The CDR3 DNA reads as TGTGCCAGCAGTGATGTAGCGGGGGGCACTAATGAGCAGTTCTTC.

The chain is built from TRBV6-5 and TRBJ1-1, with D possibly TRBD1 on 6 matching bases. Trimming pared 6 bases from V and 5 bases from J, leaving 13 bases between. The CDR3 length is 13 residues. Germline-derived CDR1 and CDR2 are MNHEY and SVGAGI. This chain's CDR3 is CASSSGAGTEAFF. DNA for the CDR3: TGTGCCAGCAGCTCAGGGGCCGGTACTGAAGCTTTCTTT.

CDR3 sequence (DNA): TGTGCCAGCAGTGAACTAGATAATTCACCCCTCCACTTT. Translation: CASSELDNSPLHF. V is TRBV6-1 and J is TRBJ1-6; unclear D gene. The CDR3 extends over 13 amino acids. The V gene's germline CDR1 is MNHNS and CDR2 SASEGT. The V and J ends lost 2 bases and 5 bases respectively, with 4 bases between them.

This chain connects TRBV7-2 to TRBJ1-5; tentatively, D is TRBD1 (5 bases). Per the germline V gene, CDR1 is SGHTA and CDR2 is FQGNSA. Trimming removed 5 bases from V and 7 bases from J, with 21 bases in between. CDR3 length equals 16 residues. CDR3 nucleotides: TGTGCCAGCAGCGCCCACAGTGCGGGGGAGAGGCAGCCCCAGCATTTT. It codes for CASSAHSAGERQPQHF.

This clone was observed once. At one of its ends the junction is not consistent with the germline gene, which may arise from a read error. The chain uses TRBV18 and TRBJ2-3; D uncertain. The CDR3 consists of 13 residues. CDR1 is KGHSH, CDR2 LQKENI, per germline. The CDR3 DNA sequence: TGTGCCGGCTCGCGTCCTAGCACAGATACGCAGTATTTT. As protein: CAGSRPSTDTQYF.

The CDR3 DNA is TGCGCCAGCAGCTTGGATGTGGGGGCCAATGAAAAACTGTTTTTT. This translates into CASSLDVGANEKLFF. This chain connects TRBV5-1 to TRBJ1-4, with a tentative D call TRBD1 (6 bases). The V end was cut by 0 bases, the J end by 5 bases, with 11 bases between. The germline V gene has CDR1 SGHRS and CDR2 YFSETQ. CDR3 length: 15 amino acids.

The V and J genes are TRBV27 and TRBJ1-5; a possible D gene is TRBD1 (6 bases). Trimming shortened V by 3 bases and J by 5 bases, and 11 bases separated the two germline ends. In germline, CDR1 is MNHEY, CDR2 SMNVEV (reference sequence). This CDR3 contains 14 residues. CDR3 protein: CASSFQGNYQPQHF. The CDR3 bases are TGTGCCAGCAGTTTCCAGGGGAATTATCAGCCCCAGCATTTT.